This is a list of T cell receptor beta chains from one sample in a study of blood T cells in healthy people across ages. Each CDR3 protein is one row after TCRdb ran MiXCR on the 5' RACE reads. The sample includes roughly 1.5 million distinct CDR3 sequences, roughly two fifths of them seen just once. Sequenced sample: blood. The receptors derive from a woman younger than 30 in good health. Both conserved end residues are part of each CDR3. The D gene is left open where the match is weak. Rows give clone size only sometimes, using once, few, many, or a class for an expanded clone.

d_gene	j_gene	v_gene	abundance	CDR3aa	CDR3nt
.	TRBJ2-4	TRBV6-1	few	CASSEGYRTAKNIQYF	TGTGCCAGCAGTGAAGGTTACAGGACAGCCAAAAACATTCAGTACTTC
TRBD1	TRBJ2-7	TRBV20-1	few	CSASLGQGGDEQYF	TGCAGTGCTAGTTTAGGACAGGGGGGGGACGAGCAGTACTTC
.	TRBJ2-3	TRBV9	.	CVSSLGTDTQYF	TGTGTCAGCAGCCTTGGCACAGATACGCAGTATTTT
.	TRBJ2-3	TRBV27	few	CASSLTDPTDTQYF	TGTGCCAGCAGCTTGACGGACCCCACAGATACGCAGTATTTT
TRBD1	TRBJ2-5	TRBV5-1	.	CARSLSGQGEQETQYF	TGCGCCCGCAGCTTGTCGGGCCAGGGGGAGCAAGAGACCCAGTACTTC
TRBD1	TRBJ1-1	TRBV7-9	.	CASSVDRGQSNTEAFF	TGTGCCAGCAGCGTGGACAGGGGGCAATCGAACACTGAAGCTTTCTTT
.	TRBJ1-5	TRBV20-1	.	CSARGDNDQPQHF	TGCAGTGCTAGAGGGGACAATGATCAGCCCCAGCATTTT
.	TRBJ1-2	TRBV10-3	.	CAISGQIYGYTF	TGTGCCATCAGCGGACAGATTTATGGCTACACCTTC
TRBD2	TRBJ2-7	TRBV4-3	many	CASSLLAGVGEQYF	TGCGCCAGCAGCCTACTAGCGGGAGTCGGCGAGCAGTACTTC
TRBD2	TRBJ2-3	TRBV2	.	CASSGALAGAVADTQYF	TGTGCCAGCAGTGGGGCGCTAGCGGGAGCTGTGGCAGATACGCAGTATTTT
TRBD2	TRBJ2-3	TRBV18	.	CASSPAGGFTDTQYF	TGTGCCAGCTCACCCGCGGGAGGCTTCACAGATACGCAGTATTTT
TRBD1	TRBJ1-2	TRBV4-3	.	CASSRGRGNLITF	TGCGCCAGCAGCCGGGGCAGGGGGAACTTAATCACCTTC
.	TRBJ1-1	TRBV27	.	CASSQGPHEAFF	TGTGCCAGCAGCCAGGGACCTCATGAAGCTTTCTTT
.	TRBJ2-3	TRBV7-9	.	CASSLPGSVTGEVSTDTQYF	TGTGCCAGCAGCTTACCTGGTAGCGTGACGGGAGAGGTTAGCACAGATACGCAGTATTTT
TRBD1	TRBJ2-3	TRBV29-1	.	CSVDWDRNTDTQYF	TGCAGCGTCGATTGGGACAGAAACACAGATACGCAGTATTTT
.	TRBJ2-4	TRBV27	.	CASSLSSIAKNIQYF	TGTGCCAGCAGTTTATCGTCCATAGCCAAAAACATTCAGTACTTC
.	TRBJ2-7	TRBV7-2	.	CASSLAEAGVTYEQYF	TGTGCCAGCAGCTTAGCGGAGGCAGGGGTTACCTACGAGCAGTACTTC
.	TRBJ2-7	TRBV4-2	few	CASSPSAEEQYF	TGTGCCAGCAGCCCATCAGCGGAGGAGCAGTACTTC
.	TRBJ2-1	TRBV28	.	CASGTSLYNEQFF	TGTGCCAGTGGGACCTCATTGTACAATGAGCAGTTCTTC
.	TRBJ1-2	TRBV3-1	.	CASSRSQGNYGYTF	TGTGCCAGCAGCCGATCGCAGGGGAACTATGGCTACACCTTC
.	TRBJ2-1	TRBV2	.	CASSDGANEQFF	TGTGCCAGCAGTGACGGGGCTAATGAGCAGTTCTTC
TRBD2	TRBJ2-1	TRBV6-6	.	CASSYSGRDNEQFF	TGTGCCAGCAGTTACTCCGGGAGGGACAATGAGCAGTTCTTC
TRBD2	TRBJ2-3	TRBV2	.	CASRQTSVATDTQYF	TGTGCCAGCAGGCAGACTAGCGTGGCCACAGATACGCAGTATTTT
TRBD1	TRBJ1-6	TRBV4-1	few	CASSHHLGQGNSPLHF	TGCGCCAGCAGCCACCACTTGGGACAGGGAAATTCACCCCTCCACTTT
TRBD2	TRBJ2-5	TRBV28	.	CASSSTGTMKETQYF	TGTGCCAGCAGTTCCACCGGGACTATGAAAGAGACCCAGTACTTC
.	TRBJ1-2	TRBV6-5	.	CASSYSSRYGYTF	TGTGCCAGCAGTTATTCCTCCCGTTATGGCTACACCTTC
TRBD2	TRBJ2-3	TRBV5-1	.	CASSLRGGPNTQYF	TGCGCCAGCAGCTTGCGGGGGGGCCCGAATACGCAGTATTTT
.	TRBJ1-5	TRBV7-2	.	CASSLNGPPQHF	TGTGCCAGCAGCTTGAATGGACCGCCCCAGCATTTT
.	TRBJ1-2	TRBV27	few	CASSPERRRGIIYGYTF	TGTGCCAGCAGTCCAGAACGCCGGCGGGGGATAATCTATGGCTACACCTTC
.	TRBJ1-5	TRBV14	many	CASSHFSGQPQHF	TGTGCCAGCAGCCACTTTTCAGGGCAGCCCCAGCATTTT
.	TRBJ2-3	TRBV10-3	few	CAISSAGAGTDTQYF	TGTGCCATCAGTTCCGCGGGGGCTGGCACAGATACGCAGTATTTT
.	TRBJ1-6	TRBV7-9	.	CAIDPPLHF	TGTGCCATAGATCCACCCCTCCACTTT
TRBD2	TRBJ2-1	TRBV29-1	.	CSVVGLVAYNEQFF	TGCAGCGTTGTGGGACTAGTCGCCTACAATGAGCAGTTCTTC
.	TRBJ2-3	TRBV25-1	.	CASSNPSRGSDTQYF	TGTGCCAGCAGTAACCCCTCTAGAGGGTCAGATACGCAGTATTTT
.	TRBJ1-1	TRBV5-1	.	CASSLEGKSAAFF	TGCGCCAGCAGCTTAGAGGGGAAGAGTGCAGCTTTCTTT
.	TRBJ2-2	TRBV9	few	CASSVGNIGGELFF	TGTGCCAGCAGCGTAGGGAATATTGGAGGGGAGCTGTTTTTT
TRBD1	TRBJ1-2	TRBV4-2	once	CASSQVLGQGTINYGYTF	TGTGCCAGCAGCCAAGTGTTAGGACAGGGGACTATTAACTATGGCTACACCTTC
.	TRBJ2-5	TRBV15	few	CATSREGREETQYF	TGTGCCACCAGCAGAGAAGGGAGAGAAGAGACCCAGTACTTC
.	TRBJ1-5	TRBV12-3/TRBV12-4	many	CASSLTGNSNQPQHF	TGTGCCAGCAGTTTGACCGGAAATAGCAATCAGCCCCAGCATTTT
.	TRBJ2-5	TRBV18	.	CASSPPSGFGETQYF	TGTGCCAGCTCACCACCGTCAGGATTTGGAGAGACCCAGTACTTC
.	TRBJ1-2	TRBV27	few	CASSLSSGIGSYGYTF	TGTGCCAGCAGTTTATCATCGGGGATCGGCAGCTATGGCTACACCTTC
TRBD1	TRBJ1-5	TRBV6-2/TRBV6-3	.	CASRKPGQSNQPQHF	TGTGCCAGCAGGAAGCCGGGACAGAGCAATCAGCCCCAGCATTTT
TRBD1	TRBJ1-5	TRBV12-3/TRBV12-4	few	CASSLTGGNTPQHF	TGTGCCAGCAGTCTAACAGGGGGAAATACGCCCCAGCATTTT
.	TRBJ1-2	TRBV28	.	CATWGSPNYGYTF	TGTGCCACCTGGGGCAGCCCTAACTATGGCTACACCTTC
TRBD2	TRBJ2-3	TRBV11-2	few	CASGLAGGADTQYF	TGTGCCAGCGGGCTAGCGGGGGGGGCAGATACGCAGTATTTT
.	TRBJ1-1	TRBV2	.	CASSREGGTEAFF	TGTGCCAGCAGTCGGGAGGGGGGCACTGAAGCTTTCTTT
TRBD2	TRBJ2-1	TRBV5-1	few	CASSPTTSGGLYEQFF	TGCGCCAGCAGCCCCACGACTAGCGGGGGGTTATATGAGCAGTTCTTC
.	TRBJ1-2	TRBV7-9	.	CASSFQGRYGYTF	TGTGCCAGCAGCTTTCAAGGGAGATATGGCTACACCTTC
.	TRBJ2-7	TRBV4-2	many	CASSQEVTYEQYF	TGTGCCAGCAGCCAAGAAGTGACCTACGAGCAGTACTTC
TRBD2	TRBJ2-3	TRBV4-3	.	CASSQDTPAGRADTQYF	TGCGCCAGCAGCCAAGATACCCCTGCCGGGAGGGCAGATACGCAGTATTTT
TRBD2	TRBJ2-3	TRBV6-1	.	CASSEGLLAGGTDTQYF	TGTGCCAGCAGTGAAGGTCTACTAGCGGGGGGCACAGATACGCAGTATTTT